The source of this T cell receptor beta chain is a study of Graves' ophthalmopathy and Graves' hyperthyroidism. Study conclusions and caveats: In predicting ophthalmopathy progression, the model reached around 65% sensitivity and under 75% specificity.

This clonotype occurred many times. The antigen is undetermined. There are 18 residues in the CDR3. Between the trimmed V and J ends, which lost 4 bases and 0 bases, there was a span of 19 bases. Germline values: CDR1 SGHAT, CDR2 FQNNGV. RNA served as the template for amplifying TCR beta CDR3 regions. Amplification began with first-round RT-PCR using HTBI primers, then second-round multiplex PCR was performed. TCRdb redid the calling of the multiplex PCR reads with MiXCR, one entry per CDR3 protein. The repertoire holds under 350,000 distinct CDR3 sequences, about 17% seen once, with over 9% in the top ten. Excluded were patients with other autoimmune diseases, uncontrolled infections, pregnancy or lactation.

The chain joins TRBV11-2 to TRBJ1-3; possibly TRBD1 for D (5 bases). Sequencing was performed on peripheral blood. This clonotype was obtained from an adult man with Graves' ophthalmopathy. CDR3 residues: CASSSPKRAGSSGNTIYF. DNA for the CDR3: TGTGCCAGCAGCTCCCCGAAGCGGGCAGGGAGCTCTGGAAACACCATATATTTT.